These T cell receptor beta chains were read from a single sample in a study of T cells in Graves' hyperthyroidism and ophthalmopathy. One entry per CDR3 protein results from TCRdb running MiXCR on the multiplex PCR reads. Of around 800,000 distinct CDR3 sequences listed, around 38% are singletons. Sequenced sample: blood. Every receptor here comes from a man aged 18 to 29 with Graves' hyperthyroidism. Each CDR3 is given with its conserved first and last residue. D genes are given only for firm matches. Clone size is shown for a subset of rows, as once, few, many or a class of expanded clone.

TRBD2	NA	TRBV29-1	TRBJ2-5	CSVGPGLAGGGETQYF	TGCAGCGTTGGTCCGGGACTAGCGGGAGGGGGGGAGACCCAGTACTTC
NA	few	TRBV20-1	TRBJ2-2	CSASWTGELFF	TGCAGTGCTAGCTGGACCGGGGAGCTGTTTTTT
NA	many	TRBV15	TRBJ1-6	CATSKLDTSSPLHF	TGTGCCACCAGCAAGTTGGACACGAGTTCACCCCTCCACTTT
NA	few	TRBV12-3/TRBV12-4	TRBJ2-2	CASSSGHSTGELFF	TGTGCCAGCAGTTCCGGACACAGCACCGGGGAGCTGTTTTTT
NA	NA	TRBV2	TRBJ1-1	CASSETFPKTGTVTEAFF	TGTGCCAGCAGTGAAACTTTCCCAAAAACAGGGACTGTCACTGAAGCTTTCTTT
NA	NA	TRBV7-8	TRBJ1-5	CASRSVSRGGSNQPQHF	TGTGCCAGTAGAAGTGTATCCAGGGGAGGGAGCAATCAGCCCCAGCATTTT
NA	few	TRBV5-1	TRBJ2-7	CASGEDEQYF	TGCGCCAGCGGGGAGGACGAGCAGTACTTC
NA	many	TRBV5-1	TRBJ2-7	CASSLGQSTYEQYF	TGCGCCAGCAGCTTGGGACAGTCTACCTACGAGCAGTACTTC
TRBD1	many	TRBV12-3/TRBV12-4	TRBJ1-2	CASSLEGAPGYTF	TGTGCCAGCAGTTTAGAGGGGGCGCCGGGCTACACCTTC
NA	NA	TRBV7-2	TRBJ1-1	CASRSWGEASF	TGTGCCAGCAGGTCCTGGGGTGAAGCTTCCTTT
NA	NA	TRBV29-1	TRBJ2-1	CSVVTGTEQFF	TGCAGCGTGGTAACCGGGACCGAGCAGTTCTTC
NA	many	TRBV15	TRBJ1-1	CATSWGWNTEAFF	TGTGCCACCAGCTGGGGATGGAACACTGAAGCTTTCTTT
NA	many	TRBV7-2	TRBJ1-6	CASSLAGKDSPLHF	TGTGCCAGCAGCTTAGCGGGGAAGGATTCACCCCTCCACTTT
NA	many	TRBV15	TRBJ1-1	CATGESLEAFF	TGTGCCACCGGGGAGTCCCTTGAAGCTTTCTTT
NA	NA	TRBV2	TRBJ1-6	CASSDRVEHSPLHF	TGTGCCAGCAGTGACAGGGTTGAGCATTCACCCCTCCACTTT
NA	many	TRBV10-3	TRBJ1-1	CAISERGTEAFF	TGTGCCATCAGTGAGAGGGGAACTGAAGCTTTCTTT
NA	NA	TRBV20-1	TRBJ1-1	CSARVRGLSSAEAFF	TGCAGTGCTAGAGTTCGGGGGCTTTCGAGTGCTGAAGCTTTCTTT
TRBD1	few	TRBV7-7	TRBJ1-1	CASSRDERQGHRNTEAFF	TGTGCTAGCAGCAGGGACGAAAGACAGGGGCACAGGAACACTGAAGCTTTCTTT
NA	few	TRBV12-3/TRBV12-4	TRBJ1-1	CASRGGGLNTEAFF	TGTGCCAGCCGAGGCGGAGGCCTGAACACTGAAGCTTTCTTT
NA	few	TRBV7-2	TRBJ1-2	CASSLTGLTHGYTF	TGTGCCAGCAGCTTAACAGGGCTAACTCATGGCTACACCTTC
NA	many	TRBV29-1	TRBJ1-5	CSVGEGDSNQPQHF	TGCAGCGTTGGTGAAGGGGATAGCAATCAGCCCCAGCATTTT
NA	many	TRBV5-1	TRBJ1-3	CASSLAGGAGNTIYF	TGCGCCAGCAGCTTGGCCGGAGGGGCGGGAAACACCATATATTTT